This TCR beta chain was observed in a study of T cells after yellow fever vaccination. Overall study: For low cell numbers, libraries were made with SMART-Seq v4 Ultra Low Input.

In its sample, this clonotype was seen once. Its antigen is currently unknown. Germline loops: CDR1 SQVTM, CDR2 ANQGSEA. V trimming: 6 bases; J trimming: 6 bases; junction bases outside the gene matches: 8. This CDR3 has 13 residues. Whole-study findings and limits: At 96% for CD4 and 70% to 90% for CD8, most primary-vaccination clones showed up again after the booster. Contaminating bulk clonotypes could be abundant in FACS-sorted repertoires.

Via MiXCR, TCRdb re-called the 5' RACE reads, giving one row per CDR3 protein. Here the sample spans 200,000 to 300,000 distinct CDR3 sequences, more than 3.5% being singletons. The material was PBMCs, obtained 15 days after the yellow fever booster vaccination. The chain recombines TRBV29-1 with TRBJ1-5; TRBD1 matches 7 bases. The sequence was collected from a man aged 18 to 30 who received the YFV17D yellow fever vaccine. As DNA, the CDR3 is TGCAGCGTCGCTGGGACAGCTTTTCAGCCCCAGCATTTT. Amino acid sequence: CSVAGTAFQPQHF.